Shown below are 9 T cell receptor beta chains from a single sample sequenced in a study of cytomegalovirus exposure and HLA in healthy donors. Vbeta (60) and Jbeta (13) primers were used in the PCR. Profiled with immunoSEQ multiplex PCR; TCRdb holds only in-frame clones, not every one. The table has 90,000 to 150,000 clones, roughly three quarters seen once. Sequenced: PBMCs. The source of these receptors is a woman aged 35 to 49 in good health and CMV-seropositive.

The chain links TRBV5-4 to TRBJ2-3, with 8 bases matching TRBD2. Germline lookup yields CDR1 SGHNT and CDR2 YYREEE (reference sequence). The CDR3 length is 16 residues. V lost 0 bases and J lost 0; bases outside the gene matches: 3. The CDR3 nucleotides are TGTGCCAGCAGCTTGGGGCGGGGGGAGAGCACAGATACGCAGTATTTT. Amino acid sequence: CASSLGRGESTDTQYF.

V and J are TRBV19 and TRBJ1-1; 7 bases match TRBD1. Trimming removed 5 bases from V and 4 bases from J; junction bases left unmatched: 19. The CDR3 loop spans 18 amino acids. Germline V gives CDR1 LNHDA, CDR2 SQIVND (reference sequence). CDR3 bases: TGTGCCAGTAGTCTACAGGGGCCGTCAGCCGGTCGGGCCACTGAAGCTTTCTTT. Amino acid sequence: CASSLQGPSAGRATEAFF.

This clone has a handful of counts. The chain joins TRBV5-1 to TRBJ1-3; the match to TRBD1 covers 7 bases. The CDR3 spans 15 residues. J gave up 1 base and V 6 bases, and 7 bases lay outside the gene matches. Germline loops: CDR1 SGHRS, CDR2 YFSETQ. DNA for the CDR3: TGCGCCAGCACCCTGGCAGGGGGATCTGGAAACACCATATATTTT. Amino acids: CASTLAGGSGNTIYF.

There are a few counts of this clone. CDR3 amino acids: CAISVSSGTDTQYF. The CDR3, as DNA: TGTGCCATCAGTGTGTCTAGCGGCACAGATACGCAGTATTTT. This chain connects TRBV10-3 to TRBJ2-3, with D maybe TRBD2 (6 bases). This CDR3 spans 14 amino acids. V gave up 4 bases and J gave up 1 base, with 9 bases separating them. From germline, CDR1 is ENHRY and CDR2 SYGVKD.

This rearrangement joins TRBV5-1 to TRBJ1-4; the D gene is possibly TRBD1 (6 bases). Between the trimmed V and J ends, which lost 4 bases and 7 bases, there was a span of 17 bases. Looked up from germline, CDR1 is SGHRS and CDR2 is YFSETQ. The CDR3 sequence is 15 residues long. This CDR3 is CASSQTGTLSEKLFF. For the CDR3, the DNA is TGCGCCAGCAGCCAAACAGGGACCCTTTCTGAAAAACTGTTTTTT.

The rearrangement uses TRBV9 and TRBJ2-3; 12 nucleotides agree with TRBD2. Losses at the gene ends were 0 bases for V and 4 bases for J; bases not matched to a gene: 6. The CDR3 loop spans 17 amino acids. Germline V gene data show CDR1 as SGDLS and CDR2 as YYNGEE. CDR3 nucleotide sequence: TGTGCCAGCAGCGTAGCTTGGTCTAGCGGGGGGGCAGATACGCAGTATTTT. This translates into CASSVAWSSGGADTQYF.

V usage is TRBV14 and J usage is TRBJ1-4; TRBD1 matches 8 bases. Germline-derived CDR1 and CDR2 are SGHDN and FVKESK. V lost 3 bases to trimming and J lost 7 bases; unmatched junction nucleotides: 1. The CDR3 consists of 13 residues. The CDR3 spells CASSHGTGEKLFF. CDR3 DNA: TGTGCCAGCAGCCACGGGACAGGTGAAAAACTGTTTTTT.

A few counts support this clone. The chain uses TRBV7-8 and TRBJ2-3, with a weak D call TRBD1 (6 bases). The germline V and J ends were trimmed by 5 bases and 5 bases, with 20 bases remaining between them. The germline V gene has CDR1 SGHVS and CDR2 FQNEAQ. The CDR3 has 16 amino acids. The chain's CDR3 is CASSPTKLQGEDTQYF. CDR3 in DNA: TGTGCCAGCAGCCCTACCAAGTTACAGGGTGAAGATACGCAGTATTTT.

The chain is built from TRBV5-8 and TRBJ1-2, with TRBD1 matching over 7 bases. The germline V gene has CDR1 SGHTS and CDR2 YDEGEE. This CDR3 comprises 13 residues. The V gene end was trimmed by 5 bases and the J gene end by 7 bases; junction bases not matched to a gene: 8. CDR3 DNA: TGTGCCAGCAGACAAACAGGGGCTTCTGGCTACACCTTC. Residues: CASRQTGASGYTF.